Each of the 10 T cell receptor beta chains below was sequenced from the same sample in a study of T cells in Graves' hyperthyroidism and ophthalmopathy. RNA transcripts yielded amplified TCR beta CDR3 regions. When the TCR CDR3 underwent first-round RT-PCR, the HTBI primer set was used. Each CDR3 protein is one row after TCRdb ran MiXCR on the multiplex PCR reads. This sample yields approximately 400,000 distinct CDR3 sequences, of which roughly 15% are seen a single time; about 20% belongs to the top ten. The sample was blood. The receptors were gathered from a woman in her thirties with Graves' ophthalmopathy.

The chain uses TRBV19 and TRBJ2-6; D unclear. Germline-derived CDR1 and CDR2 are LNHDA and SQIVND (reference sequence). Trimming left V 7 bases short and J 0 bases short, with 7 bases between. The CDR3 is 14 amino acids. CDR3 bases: TGTGCCAGTATTGGCCGCTCTGGGGCCAACGTCCTGACTTTC. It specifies CASIGRSGANVLTF.

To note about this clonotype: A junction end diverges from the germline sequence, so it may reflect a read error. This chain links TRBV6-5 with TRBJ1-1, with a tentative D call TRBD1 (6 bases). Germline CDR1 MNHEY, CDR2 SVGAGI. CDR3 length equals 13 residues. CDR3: CASSSGVGTETFF. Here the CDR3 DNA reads TGTGCCAGCAGTTCAGGGGTGGGAACTGAAACTTTCTTT.

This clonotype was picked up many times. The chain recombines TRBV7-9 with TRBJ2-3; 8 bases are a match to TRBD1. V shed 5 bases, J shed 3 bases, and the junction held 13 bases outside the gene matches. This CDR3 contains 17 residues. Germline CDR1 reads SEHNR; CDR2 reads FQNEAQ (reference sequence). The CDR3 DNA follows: TGTGCCAGCAGCGGCACGACAGGACAGGGTGGGACAGATACGCAGTATTTT. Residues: CASSGTTGQGGTDTQYF.

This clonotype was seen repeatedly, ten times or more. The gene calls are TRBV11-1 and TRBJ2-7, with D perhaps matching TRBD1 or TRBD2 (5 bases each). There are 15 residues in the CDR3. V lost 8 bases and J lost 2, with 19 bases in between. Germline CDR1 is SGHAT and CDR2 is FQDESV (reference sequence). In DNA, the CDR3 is TGTGCCAGCGGAATCTTGGGGACGGTCCCCTACGAGCAGTACTTC. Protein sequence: CASGILGTVPYEQYF.

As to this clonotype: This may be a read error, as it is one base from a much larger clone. The CDR3 loop is CASTPAAAASYEQYF. CDR3 bases: TGTGCCAGCACCCCAGCGGCGGCAGCCTCCTACGAGCAGTACTTC. The J gene is TRBJ2-7, the V gene TRBV7-9, with D tentatively TRBD2 (5 bases). CDR1 is SEHNR and CDR2 is FQNEAQ in the germline V gene (reference sequence). The CDR3 sequence is 15 residues long. V lost 7 bases and J lost 0, with 16 bases in between.

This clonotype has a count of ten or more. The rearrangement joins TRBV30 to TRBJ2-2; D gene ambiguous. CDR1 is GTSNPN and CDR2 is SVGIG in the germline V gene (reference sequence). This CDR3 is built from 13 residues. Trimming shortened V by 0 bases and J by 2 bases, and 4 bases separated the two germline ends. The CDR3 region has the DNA TGTGCCTGGAGTGTTGACAACACCGGGGAGCTGTTTTTT. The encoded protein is CAWSVDNTGELFF.

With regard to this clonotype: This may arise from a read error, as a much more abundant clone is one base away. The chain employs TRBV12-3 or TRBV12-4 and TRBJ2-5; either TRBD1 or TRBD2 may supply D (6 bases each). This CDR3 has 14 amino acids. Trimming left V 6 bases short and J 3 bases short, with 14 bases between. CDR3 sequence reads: CASRGVEGEETQYF. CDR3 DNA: TGTGCCAGCAGGGGGGTGGAGGGGGAAGAGACCCAGTACTTC.

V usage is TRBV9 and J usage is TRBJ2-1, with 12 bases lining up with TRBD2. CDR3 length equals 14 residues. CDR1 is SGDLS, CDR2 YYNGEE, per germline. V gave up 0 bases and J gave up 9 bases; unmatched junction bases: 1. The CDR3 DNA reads TGTGCCAGCAGCGTAGGGGGACTAGCGGGTGAGCAGTTCTTC. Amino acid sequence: CASSVGGLAGEQFF.

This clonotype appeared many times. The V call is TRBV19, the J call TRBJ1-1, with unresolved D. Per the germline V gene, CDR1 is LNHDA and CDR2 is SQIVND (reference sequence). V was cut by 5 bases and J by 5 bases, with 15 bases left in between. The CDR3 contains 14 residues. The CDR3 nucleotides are TGTGCCAGTAGTCCCCGCTCTTGGCTGACTGAAGCTTTCTTT. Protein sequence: CASSPRSWLTEAFF.

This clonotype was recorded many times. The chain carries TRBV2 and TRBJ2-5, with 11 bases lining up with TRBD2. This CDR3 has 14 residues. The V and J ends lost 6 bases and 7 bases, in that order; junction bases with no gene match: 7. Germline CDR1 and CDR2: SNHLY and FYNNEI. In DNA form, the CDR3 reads TGTGCCAGCAGCGAGACTAGCGGGGCGGGGACCCAGTACTTC. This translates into CASSETSGAGTQYF.